This TCR beta chain emerged from a study of blood T cell repertoires in COVID-19. Study background: T cells, B-cell-depleted T cells, or PBMCs provided the cDNA or gDNA that served as material.

Per the study methods: Reference gene primer amplification yielded estimated nucleated cell counts. Assay: immunoSEQ multiplex PCR; the TCRdb copy retains only in-frame clones and omits some. Clonal size and the V and J genes are those of that table, whereas D and trimming came from the DNA. Altogether about 94,000 clones are present, about 86% being singletons, with the ten largest covering 6.3%. The germline V gene has CDR1 MNHEY and CDR2 SVGAGI. This CDR3 spans 14 amino acids. The V and J ends lost 5 bases and 5 bases, in that order; junction bases with no gene match: 4. The receptor was isolated from a man aged 60-69 years with acute or convalescent COVID-19. The chain combines TRBV6-5 with TRBJ2-1, with TRBD1 matching over 9 bases. Sequenced input: peripheral blood. The CDR3 reads CASSPGTGHNEQFF. The CDR3 DNA reads TGTGCCAGCAGTCCTGGGACAGGGCACAATGAGCAGTTCTTC.